This T cell receptor (beta chain) emerged from a study of blood T cell repertoires in COVID-19. Study-wide background: COVID-19 samples, acute and convalescent, were from the United States, Italy and Spain. PBMCs, B-cell-depleted T cells, or T cells provided the cDNA or gDNA that made up the material.

As processed by the authors: How many nucleated cells were present was estimated from reference gene primer amplification. TCRdb keeps only in-frame clones here, not all; method: immunoSEQ multiplex PCR. Clone size and V and J calls were adopted from that table, with D and trimming inferred from the DNA. The sample holds a few hundred thousand clones, roughly 88% seen once. The germline V and J ends were trimmed by 3 bases and 3 bases, with 9 bases remaining between them. The germline V gene encodes CDR1 SGHTA and CDR2 FQGNSA. This CDR3 region has 13 residues. Sequences were obtained from peripheral blood. This TCR came from a human donor in a cohort sampled during active COVID-19. The gene calls are TRBV7-2 and TRBJ2-7; D uncertain. As DNA, the CDR3 is TGTGCCAGCAGCTTTGGTCGTAGCTACGAGCAGTACTTC. Residues: CASSFGRSYEQYF.